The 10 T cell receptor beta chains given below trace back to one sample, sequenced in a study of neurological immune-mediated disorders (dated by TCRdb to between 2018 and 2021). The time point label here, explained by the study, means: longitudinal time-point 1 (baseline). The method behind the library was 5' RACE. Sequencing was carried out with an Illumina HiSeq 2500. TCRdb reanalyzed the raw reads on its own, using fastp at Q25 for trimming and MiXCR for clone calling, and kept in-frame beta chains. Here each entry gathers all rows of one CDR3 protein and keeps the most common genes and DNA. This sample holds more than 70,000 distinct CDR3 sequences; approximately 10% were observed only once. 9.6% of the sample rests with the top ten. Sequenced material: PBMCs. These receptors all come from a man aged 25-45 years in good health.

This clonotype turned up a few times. DNA of the CDR3: TGTGCCAGCAGCCCCGAGGAGTGGAGCCACGAGCAGTACTTC. Protein: CASSPEEWSHEQYF. The chain combines TRBV7-9 with TRBJ2-7, with D unresolved. Germline CDR1 is SEHNR and CDR2 is FQNEAQ (reference sequence). The CDR3 is 14 amino acids. The germline V and J ends were trimmed by 5 bases and 5 bases, with 16 bases remaining between them.

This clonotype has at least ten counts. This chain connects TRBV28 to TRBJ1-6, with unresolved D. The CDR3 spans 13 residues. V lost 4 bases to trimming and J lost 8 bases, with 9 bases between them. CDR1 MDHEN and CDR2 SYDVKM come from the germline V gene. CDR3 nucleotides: TGTGCCAGCAGTTCCCCACCGTATTCACCCCTCCACTTT. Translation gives CASSSPPYSPLHF.

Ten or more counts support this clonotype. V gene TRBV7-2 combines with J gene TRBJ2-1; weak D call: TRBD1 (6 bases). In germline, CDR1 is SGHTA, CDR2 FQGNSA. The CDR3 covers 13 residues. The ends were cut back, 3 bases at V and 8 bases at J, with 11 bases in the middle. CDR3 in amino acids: CASSLGRGDEQFF. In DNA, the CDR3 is TGTGCCAGCAGCTTGGGCAGGGGCGATGAGCAGTTCTTC.

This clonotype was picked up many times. The CDR3 sequence: CSAMGNYYEQYF. DNA for the CDR3: TGCAGTGCTATGGGGAATTACTACGAGCAGTACTTC. The chain recombines TRBV20-1 with TRBJ2-7; D gene uncertain. The CDR3 sequence is 12 residues long. V lost 4 bases and J lost 3, with 10 bases in between. Germline V CDR1 and CDR2: DFQATT, SNEGSKA (reference sequence).

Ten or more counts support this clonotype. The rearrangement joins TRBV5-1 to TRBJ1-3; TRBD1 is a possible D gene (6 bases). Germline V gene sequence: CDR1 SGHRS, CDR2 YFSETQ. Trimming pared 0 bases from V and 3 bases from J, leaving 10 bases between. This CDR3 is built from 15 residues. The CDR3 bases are TGCGCCAGCAGCTTGGACAGGGCAGGTGGAAACACCATATATTTT. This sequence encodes CASSLDRAGGNTIYF.

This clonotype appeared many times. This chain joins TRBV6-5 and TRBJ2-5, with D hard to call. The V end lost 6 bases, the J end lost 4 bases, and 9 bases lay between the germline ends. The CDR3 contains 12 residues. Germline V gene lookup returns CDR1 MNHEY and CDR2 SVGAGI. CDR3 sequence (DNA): TGTGCCAGCAGGGACCCCAGAGAGACCCAGTACTTC. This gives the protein CASRDPRETQYF.

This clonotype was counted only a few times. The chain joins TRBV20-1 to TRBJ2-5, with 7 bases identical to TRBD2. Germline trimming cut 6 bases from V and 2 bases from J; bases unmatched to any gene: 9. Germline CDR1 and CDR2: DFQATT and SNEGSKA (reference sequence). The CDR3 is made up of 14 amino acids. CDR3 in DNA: TGCAGTGCGCGCCGGGGGGAGCATCAAGAGACCCAGTACTTC. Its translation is CSARRGEHQETQYF.

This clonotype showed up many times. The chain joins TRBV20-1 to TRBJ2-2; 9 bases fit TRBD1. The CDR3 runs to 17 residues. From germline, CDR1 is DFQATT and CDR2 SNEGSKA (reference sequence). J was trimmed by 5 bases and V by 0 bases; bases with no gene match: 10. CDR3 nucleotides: TGCAGTGCTAGAGATCCCCGACAGGGGGTAATTACCGGGGAGCTGTTTTTT. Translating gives CSARDPRQGVITGELFF.

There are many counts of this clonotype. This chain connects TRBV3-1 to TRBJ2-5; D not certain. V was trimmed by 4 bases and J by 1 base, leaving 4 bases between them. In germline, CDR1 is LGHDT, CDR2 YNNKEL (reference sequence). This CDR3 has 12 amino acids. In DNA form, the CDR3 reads TGTGCCAGCAGCCGCGGCCAAGAGACCCAGTACTTC. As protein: CASSRGQETQYF.

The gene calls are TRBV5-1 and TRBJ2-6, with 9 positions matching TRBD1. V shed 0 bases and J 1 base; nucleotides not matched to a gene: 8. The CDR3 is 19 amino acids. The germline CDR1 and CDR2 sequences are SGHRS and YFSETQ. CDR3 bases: TGCGCCAGCAGCTTGGCCGCGGACAGGGGAGTTTCTGGGGCCAACGTCCTGACTTTC. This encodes CASSLAADRGVSGANVLTF.